This is a list of T cell receptor beta chains from one sample in a study of OX40 agonist ivuxolimab in advanced cancers. Sequencing was performed with immunoSEQ multiplex PCR; in TCRdb, only in-frame clones are kept and a portion is missing. The sample consists of just over 90,000 clones, about 92% of them appearing once. This specimen consisted of CD4+ or CD8+ T cells sorted from blood, obtained in a trial of the OX40 agonist ivuxolimab. The receptors shown here come from an adult with an advanced solid tumor such as melanoma, head and neck, liver or kidney cancer. The CDR3 runs from the conserved cysteine through the conserved F or W. D genes are given only for firm matches. Expanded clones get a size class; other rows say once, few or many, or leave the size out.

>-|TRBD2|TRBJ2-1|TRBV9|15
CASSISGLSYNEQFF
TGTGCCAGCAGCATTAGCGGGCTTTCCTACAATGAGCAGTTCTTC
>once|-|TRBJ1-2|TRBV30|16
CAWSKLAATSNYGYTF
TGTGCCTGGAGTAAGCTGGCAGCAACATCTAACTATGGCTACACCTTC
>-|TRBD2|TRBJ2-5|TRBV6-6|14
CASSRTSPQETQYF
TGTGCCAGCAGTCGGACTAGCCCTCAAGAGACCCAGTACTTC
>-|-|TRBJ1-2|TRBV19|12
CASSPEFYGYTF
TGTGCCAGTAGTCCGGAGTTCTATGGCTACACCTTC
>-|-|TRBJ2-1|TRBV5-6|14
CASSLEGGGDEQFF
TGTGCCAGCAGCTTGGAAGGAGGGGGCGATGAGCAGTTCTTC
>-|-|TRBJ1-3|TRBV2|17
CASRNPRGGVSGNTIYF
TGTGCCAGCAGGAACCCGCGGGGAGGGGTCTCTGGAAACACCATATATTTT
>-|-|TRBJ1-2|TRBV6-5|15
CASRSTESPPYGYTF
TGTGCCAGCAGATCTACAGAGTCCCCACCCTATGGCTACACCTTC
>-|-|TRBJ2-1|TRBV6-6|13
CASIGTGYNEQFF
TGTGCCAGCATCGGGACCGGATACAATGAGCAGTTCTTC
>-|TRBD2|TRBJ2-7|TRBV5-4|16
CASSKTSGDSPYEQYF
TGTGCCAGCAGCAAGACTAGCGGGGACAGTCCCTACGAGCAGTACTTC
>-|-|TRBJ2-7|TRBV4-3|14
CASSQDSGAYEQYF
TGCGCCAGCAGCCAAGATTCCGGGGCCTACGAGCAGTACTTC
>-|-|TRBJ2-5|TRBV5-1|16
CASNLFKGPEKETQYF
TGCGCCAGCAACCTCTTCAAGGGGCCAGAAAAGGAGACCCAGTACTTC
>-|-|TRBJ1-3|TRBV19|14
CASSIVTASNTIYF
TGTGCCAGTAGTATAGTTACAGCCTCAAACACCATATATTTT
>-|-|TRBJ1-1|TRBV11-2|11
CASSLSPEAFF
TGTGCCAGCAGCCTTTCACCTGAAGCTTTCTTT
>-|TRBD2|TRBJ2-5|TRBV11-2|14
CASSLPGGLETQYF
TGTGCCAGCAGCCTCCCGGGGGGATTGGAGACCCAGTACTTC
>-|-|TRBJ2-7|TRBV11-3|15
CASSLSPGPNYEQYF
TGTGCCAGCAGCTTATCTCCGGGTCCCAATTACGAGCAGTACTTC
>-|-|TRBJ1-1|TRBV6-6|14
CASSYGRTGTEAFF
TGTGCCAGCAGTTATGGGAGGACGGGCACTGAAGCTTTCTTT
>-|TRBD1|TRBJ2-1|TRBV10-3|13
CATKGQDYNEQFF
TGTGCCACGAAGGGACAGGACTACAATGAGCAGTTCTTC
>-|-|TRBJ2-7|TRBV19|16
CASSHTTGRSAYEQYF
TGTGCCAGTAGCCACACGACAGGCCGCTCGGCCTACGAGCAGTACTTC
>-|TRBD1|TRBJ1-2|TRBV5-1|16
CASTLPDYTGVAGYTF
TGCGCCAGCACCCTACCGGATTACACAGGGGTAGCTGGCTACACCTTC
>once|TRBD1|TRBJ1-1|TRBV5-1|16
CASSPGTGAGNTEAFF
TGCGCCAGCAGCCCTGGGACAGGGGCAGGGAACACTGAAGCTTTCTTT
>medium-sized|-|TRBJ2-7|TRBV5-8|15
CASSLRGLGSYEQYF
TGTGCCAGCAGCCTCAGGGGTTTAGGCTCCTACGAGCAGTACTTC
>-|TRBD1|TRBJ2-4|TRBV4-1|19
CASSQAGQGVRLAKNIQYF
TGCGCCAGCAGCCAAGCGGGACAGGGGGTGAGGCTAGCCAAAAACATTCAGTACTTC
>-|-|TRBJ1-2|TRBV5-5|13
CASSLGGDYGYTF
TGTGCCAGCAGCTTAGGGGGGGACTATGGCTACACCTTC
>-|TRBD2|TRBJ2-3|TRBV27|23
CASSHLGTSGSVGDLSSTDTQYF
TGTGCCAGCAGTCACCTGGGGACTAGCGGGAGTGTAGGGGACTTGTCTAGCACAGATACGCAGTATTTT
>-|-|TRBJ1-2|TRBV9|13
CASSVEGPYGYTF
TGTGCCAGCAGCGTAGAAGGGCCCTATGGCTACACCTTC
>-|-|TRBJ1-1|TRBV10-2|12
CASSEGNTEAFF
TGCGCCAGCAGTGAAGGGAACACTGAAGCTTTCTTT
>once|TRBD1|TRBJ1-2|TRBV29-1|16
CSVALGQGPETYGYTF
TGCAGCGTGGCCCTAGGACAGGGGCCTGAAACCTATGGCTACACCTTC
>-|-|TRBJ2-5|TRBV4-1|15
CASSQLLAYQETQYF
TGCGCCAGCAGCCAACTTCTAGCGTACCAAGAGACCCAGTACTTC
>-|TRBD2|TRBJ2-1|TRBV7-9|15
CASSFSGYSYNEQFF
TGTGCCAGCAGCTTTAGCGGGTACTCCTACAATGAGCAGTTCTTC
>-|-|TRBJ2-1|TRBV12-5|13
CASGTWTTNEQFF
TGTGCTAGTGGTACCTGGACAACCAATGAGCAGTTCTTC
>few|-|TRBJ2-1|TRBV7-9|14
CASSLVEGKNEQFF
TGTGCCAGCAGCTTAGTCGAAGGGAAGAATGAGCAGTTCTTC
>-|-|TRBJ1-2|TRBV12-5|15
CASGFFAGARSGYTF
TGTGCTAGTGGTTTTTTCGCAGGAGCTAGGAGCGGCTACACCTTC
>-|-|TRBJ2-3|TRBV10-2|15
CASSAPTDDTDTQYF
TGCGCCAGCAGTGCCCCGACAGATGACACAGATACGCAGTATTTT
>-|-|TRBJ2-1|TRBV30|17
CAWSVVLGMGLYNEQFF
TGTGCCTGGAGTGTAGTGTTGGGAATGGGGCTATACAATGAGCAGTTCTTC
>-|-|TRBJ2-1|TRBV27|14
CASSARDFYNEQFF
TGTGCCAGCAGTGCTCGGGACTTCTACAATGAGCAGTTCTTC
>-|-|TRBJ2-1|TRBV27|14
CASSERGGGGEQFF
TGTGCCAGCAGTGAACGCGGAGGGGGAGGTGAGCAGTTCTTC
>-|-|TRBJ1-3|TRBV12-5|13
CASGARQVQAIYF
TGTGCTAGTGGTGCAAGGCAGGTTCAGGCCATATATTTT
>-|TRBD1|TRBJ1-1|TRBV28|16
CASSMDRVQSDTEAFF
TGTGCCAGCAGTATGGACAGGGTTCAGTCGGACACTGAAGCTTTCTTT
>-|-|TRBJ2-7|TRBV11-2|15
CASSLIAGWLGEQYF
TGTGCCAGCAGCTTAATCGCGGGATGGCTCGGCGAGCAGTACTTC
>-|TRBD1|TRBJ2-7|TRBV4-1|14
CASSQRTGGHEQYF
TGCGCCAGCAGCCAACGGACAGGGGGCCACGAGCAGTACTTC
>-|-|TRBJ2-5|TRBV2|15
CASSEVGTYQETQYF
TGTGCCAGCAGTGAAGTGGGCACGTACCAAGAGACCCAGTACTTC
>-|-|TRBJ1-1|TRBV28|12
CASTNLVAEAFF
TGTGCCAGCACTAATCTGGTAGCCGAAGCTTTCTTT
>-|-|TRBJ1-2|TRBV19|13
CASSPTENYGYTF
TGTGCCAGTAGTCCTACAGAGAACTATGGCTACACCTTC
>few|TRBD1|TRBJ1-1|TRBV7-9|14
CASSPWTGNTEAFF
TGTGCCAGCAGCCCGTGGACAGGGAACACTGAAGCTTTCTTT
>-|TRBD2|TRBJ2-1|TRBV7-6|15
CASSLEAGGASEQFF
TGTGCCAGCAGCTTAGAAGCGGGAGGGGCAAGTGAGCAGTTCTTC
>-|-|TRBJ2-7|TRBV6-5|13
CASSNGGPYEQYF
TGTGCCAGCAGTAACGGGGGGCCCTACGAGCAGTACTTC
>-|-|TRBJ1-2|TRBV5-1|12
CASSLGGDGYTF
TGCGCCAGCAGCTTGGGTGGAGATGGCTACACCTTC
>-|-|TRBJ2-3|TRBV19|14
CASSMLAPTDTQYF
TGTGCCAGTAGTATGCTAGCGCCCACAGATACGCAGTATTTT
>-|-|TRBJ2-7|TRBV6-1|14
CASITSGLSYEQYF
TGTGCCAGCATAACGAGCGGGCTCTCCTACGAGCAGTACTTC
>-|TRBD1|TRBJ2-2|TRBV5-1|14
CASTHRGHTGELFF
TGCGCCAGCACCCACAGGGGACACACCGGGGAGCTGTTTTTT
>-|-|TRBJ2-7|TRBV27|13
CASRGVRPYEQYF
TGTGCCAGCAGGGGGGTCCGCCCCTACGAGCAGTACTTC
>-|-|TRBJ1-2|TRBV13|13
CASSLENRDGYTF
TGTGCCAGCAGCTTGGAAAACAGAGATGGCTACACCTTC
>-|-|TRBJ1-5|TRBV9|15
CASSVEGTENQPQHF
TGTGCCAGCAGCGTAGAAGGGACTGAGAATCAGCCCCAGCATTTT
>-|-|TRBJ2-5|TRBV4-3|14
CASSPYSGQETQYF
TGCGCCAGCAGCCCATATAGCGGCCAAGAGACCCAGTACTTC
>few|-|TRBJ1-6|TRBV4-1|14
CASSQDGGESPLHF
TGCGCCAGCAGCCAAGATGGCGGGGAATCACCCCTCCACTTT
>-|-|TRBJ1-6|TRBV4-3|18
CASSPGSGSASDNSPLHF
TGCGCCAGCAGCCCCGGTTCGGGCTCAGCCTCGGATAATTCACCCCTCCACTTT
>-|-|TRBJ1-4|TRBV9|15
CASSVGSTGAEKLFF
TGTGCCAGCAGCGTAGGGAGTACGGGCGCTGAAAAACTGTTTTTT